This entry lists 27 T cell receptor beta chains sequenced from one sample in a study of T cells in Graves' hyperthyroidism and ophthalmopathy. From RNA transcripts, TCR beta CDR3 regions were amplified. In the first-round RT-PCR of the TCR CDR3, the HTBI primer set was used. TCRdb redid the calling of the multiplex PCR reads with MiXCR, one entry per CDR3 protein. Seen here are 200,000 to 250,000 distinct CDR3 sequences, around 24% observed once, and the top ten hold roughly 35%. Sequenced input: blood. All receptors come from a woman aged 40 to 55 with Graves' ophthalmopathy.

At least ten counts were recorded for this clonotype. The V call is TRBV12-3 or TRBV12-4, the J call TRBJ1-1; TRBD1 is a possible D gene (6 bases). This CDR3 is 14 amino acids long. V lost 2 bases and J lost 0, with 7 bases in between. CDR3 loop: CASSLTGLNTEAFF. For the CDR3, the DNA is TGTGCCAGCAGTTTAACAGGGCTGAACACTGAAGCTTTCTTT.

This clonotype was recorded many times. In DNA, the CDR3 is TGTGCCAGCAGTGGTCTAAACAGGGCTCAGAACACTGAAGCTTTCTTT. Its protein is CASSGLNRAQNTEAFF. The chain combines TRBV6-1 with TRBJ1-1; D is possibly TRBD1 (6 bases). The CDR3 sequence is 16 residues long. Germline values: CDR1 MNHNS, CDR2 SASEGT. V was clipped by 4 bases and J by 1 base, with 16 bases between them.

The V gene is TRBV28, the J gene TRBJ1-2, with D tentatively TRBD1 (6 bases). Germline CDR1 MDHEN, CDR2 SYDVKM. The CDR3 totals 13 residues. Trimming cost V 1 base and J 6 bases, with 9 bases left between them. CDR3 nucleotides: TGTGCCAGCAGTTTATCAGGGGATGATGGCTACACCTTC. Translation: CASSLSGDDGYTF.

This clonotype was detected ten times or more. The CDR3, as DNA: TGTGCCAGCACCTGGACGGGGGCAGGGAAAGCTTTCTTT. The encoded protein is CASTWTGAGKAFF. The rearrangement links TRBV12-3 or TRBV12-4 to TRBJ1-1, with TRBD1 as a possible D gene (6 bases). The CDR3 loop spans 13 amino acids. Deletions cut 7 bases from V and 9 bases from J, with 18 bases between.

Note on this clonotype: The germline gene is not matched at one end of the junction; a read error may be the cause. This chain links TRBV28 with TRBJ2-5; 7 nucleotides line up with TRBD2. The CDR3 extends over 11 amino acids. Germline-derived CDR1 and CDR2 are MDHEN and SYDVKM. The CDR3 DNA is TGTGCCAGCACATCGAACTGGGGACTACACTTC. Amino acids: CASTSNWGLHF.

This clonotype occurred many times. The chain recombines TRBV7-2 with TRBJ2-7; no reliable D call. The V gene's germline CDR1 is SGHTA and CDR2 FQGNSA. V shed 1 base and J shed 3 bases, with 10 bases lying between them. This CDR3 contains 14 residues. The CDR3 sequence: CASSLDPGHYEQYF. DNA of the CDR3: TGTGCCAGCAGCTTAGATCCGGGCCACTACGAGCAGTACTTC.

This clonotype occurred many times. Because it lacks the conserved phenylalanine or tryptophan at the end, this CDR3 is likely a read error. CDR3: CASSLTGTDYEQYL. As DNA, the CDR3 is TGTGCCAGCAGTCTCACCGGGACAGACTACGAGCAGTACCTC. The gene calls are TRBV6-5 and TRBJ2-7; 7 bases line up with TRBD1. V was clipped by 5 bases and J by 3 bases; unmatched bases: 7. The CDR3 totals 14 residues. The germline V gene encodes CDR1 MNHEY and CDR2 SVGAGI.

The sample holds many counts of this clonotype. This chain's CDR3 is CASSFSGHYNYGYTF. CDR3 nucleotides: TGTGCCAGCAGTTTTTCGGGACATTACAACTATGGCTACACCTTC. This rearrangement joins TRBV27 to TRBJ1-2, with D perhaps TRBD1 (6 bases). Germline V gene data show CDR1 as MNHEY and CDR2 as SMNVEV (reference sequence). Trimming left V 3 bases short and J 2 bases short, with 13 bases between. There are 15 residues in the CDR3.

This clonotype was found many times. The chain carries TRBV15 and TRBJ2-5; TRBD2 is a possible D gene (5 bases). The V end lost 0 bases, the J end lost 1 base, and 9 bases lay between the germline ends. Germline CDR1 reads LNHNV; CDR2 reads YYDKDF (reference sequence). The CDR3 has 15 amino acids. CDR3 region: CATSRDPGSQETQYF. Here the CDR3 DNA reads TGTGCCACCAGCAGAGATCCTGGGAGCCAAGAGACCCAGTACTTC.

This clonotype has ten or more counts. V and J are TRBV20-1 and TRBJ2-2; TRBD2 matches at 7 bases. Germline values: CDR1 DFQATT, CDR2 SNEGSKA (reference sequence). This CDR3 has 13 residues. V trimming: 3 bases; J trimming: 7 bases; junction bases outside the gene matches: 5. In DNA form, the CDR3 reads TGCAGTGCTAGTGGGAGGGCCTTCGGGGAGCTGTTTTTT. It specifies CSASGRAFGELFF.

The table lists this clonotype with many counts. The chain joins TRBV9 to TRBJ1-1, with D hard to call. Trimming took off 1 base at V and 1 base at J, with 8 bases between the two ends. Germline values: CDR1 SGDLS, CDR2 YYNGEE. CDR3 length: 14 residues. As DNA, the CDR3 is TGTGCCAGCAGCGTAATGAGCGGGAACACTGAAGCTTTCTTT. Its translation: CASSVMSGNTEAFF.

This clonotype occurred many times. This sequence joins TRBV6-5 and TRBJ1-2; 10 bases fit TRBD1. This CDR3 contains 14 residues. The V gene's germline CDR1 is MNHEY and CDR2 SVGAGI. The ends lost 5 bases at V and 3 bases at J; junction bases unmatched: 3. The CDR3 is CASSLTGGDYGYTF. In nucleotides, the CDR3 is TGTGCCAGCAGTCTGACAGGGGGCGACTATGGCTACACCTTC.

This clonotype was found many times. The chain links TRBV15 to TRBJ1-1; D call uncertain. Germline V gene data show CDR1 as LNHNV and CDR2 as YYDKDF (reference sequence). Trimming stripped 0 bases from V and 7 bases from J, with 6 bases between. This CDR3 has 12 amino acids. In DNA form, the CDR3 reads TGTGCCACCAGCAGAGATCGGGTTGAAGCTTTCTTT. Amino acid sequence: CATSRDRVEAFF.

This clonotype was detected ten times or more. CDR3 protein: CASRVQGFLETQYF. Written as DNA, the CDR3 is TGTGCCAGCAGAGTACAGGGGTTCCTGGAGACCCAGTACTTC. This chain uses TRBV7-2 with TRBJ2-5, with 7 positions matching TRBD1. CDR1 and CDR2 from the germline V gene are SGHTA and FQGNSA. This CDR3 has 14 amino acids. The J segment lost 5 bases and the V segment lost 6 bases, leaving 9 bases of the junction unmatched.

This clonotype was picked up many times. The rearrangement joins TRBV5-4 to TRBJ2-7; a weak D match, TRBD1 (5 bases). Trimming cost V 1 base and J 5 bases, with 13 bases left between them. There are 14 residues in the CDR3. Germline V CDR1 and CDR2: SGHNT, YYREEE (reference sequence). DNA for the CDR3: TGTGCCAGCAGCTTGTCCGGCAGGGTTAACGAGCAGTACTTC. Translating it yields CASSLSGRVNEQYF.

There are a few counts of this clonotype. The rearrangement joins TRBV3-1 to TRBJ2-5; D is unresolved. Trimming removed 0 bases at V and 0 bases at J, with 8 bases between. Germline CDR1 and CDR2: LGHDT and YNNKEL (reference sequence). The CDR3 is 15 amino acids. The chain's CDR3 is CASSQDAADQETQYF. The CDR3 DNA is TGTGCCAGCAGCCAAGATGCGGCAGACCAAGAGACCCAGTACTTC.

This clonotype was seen repeatedly, ten times or more. J is TRBJ2-7 and V is TRBV11-1; 7 bases line up with TRBD1. The germline gives CDR1 SGHAT, CDR2 FQDESV (reference sequence). This CDR3 spans 17 amino acids. V dropped 3 bases and J dropped 3; count of bases not matched to a gene: 14. CDR3 DNA sequence: TGTGCCAGCAGCTTGGTATCCGTGTCGACAGGGAACTACGAGCAGTACTTC. Translating it yields CASSLVSVSTGNYEQYF.

This clonotype was detected once. The V gene is TRBV28, the J gene TRBJ2-7, with a tentative D call TRBD1 (5 bases). Deletions cut 6 bases from V and 9 bases from J, with 12 bases between. The CDR3 is 11 amino acids. Germline loops: CDR1 MDHEN, CDR2 SYDVKM. The CDR3 reads CASRAQGGQYF. The CDR3 nucleotides read TGTGCCAGCAGAGCTCAGGGTGGGCAGTACTTC.

This clonotype has at least ten counts. This rearrangement joins TRBV28 to TRBJ1-1; 8 bases are a match to TRBD1. Germline V lookup: CDR1 MDHEN, CDR2 SYDVKM. The CDR3 has 14 amino acids. J gave up 1 base and V 6 bases, and 4 bases lay outside the gene matches. CDR3 protein: CASRGQGRNTEAFF. CDR3 DNA sequence: TGTGCCAGCAGAGGACAGGGTCGGAACACTGAAGCTTTCTTT.

This clonotype was observed a single time. The chain carries TRBV2 and TRBJ2-7, with D possibly being TRBD2 (6 bases). V was cut by 7 bases and J by 10 bases, with 17 bases left in between. This CDR3 spans 12 amino acids. CDR1 is SNHLY, CDR2 FYNNEI, per germline. DNA of the CDR3: TGTGCCAGCACCCTGGGAGGCCCCCTTCAGTACTTC. It specifies CASTLGGPLQYF. The entire variable domain, with the rest obtained from reference TRBV2 and TRBJ2-7, is as follows: EPEVTQTPSHQVTQMGQEVILRCVPISNHLYFYWYRQILGQKVEFLVSFYNNEISEKSEIFDDQFSVERPDGSNFTLKIRSTKLEDSAMYFCASTLGGPLQYFGPGTRLTVT.

There are many counts of this clonotype. The chain is built from TRBV12-3 or TRBV12-4 and TRBJ2-5; TRBD1 agrees at 10 bases. With 6 bases clipped from V and 6 bases from J, the junction kept 10 bases outside the gene matches. This CDR3 has 15 amino acids. The CDR3 here is CASSPTGGMGKTQYF. The CDR3 DNA reads TGTGCCAGCAGCCCGACAGGGGGCATGGGAAAGACCCAGTACTTC.

This clonotype has at least ten counts. The chain links TRBV20-1 to TRBJ2-7, with TRBD2 identical over 9 bases. With V trimmed by 3 bases and J by 4 bases, 4 bases remained unmatched. The germline gives CDR1 DFQATT, CDR2 SNEGSKA (reference sequence). The CDR3 loop spans 13 amino acids. The CDR3, as DNA: TGCAGTGCTAGTAGCGGGAGCAGGTACGAGCAGTACTTC. It translates to CSASSGSRYEQYF.

This clonotype was found many times. The chain recombines TRBV12-3 or TRBV12-4 with TRBJ1-6; the D is unclear. The CDR3 spans 15 residues. The germline V and J ends were trimmed by 3 bases and 2 bases, with 8 bases remaining between them. The CDR3 reads CASSLEETYNSPLHF. CDR3 nucleotides: TGTGCCAGCAGTTTGGAGGAAACCTATAATTCACCCCTCCACTTT.

The V call is TRBV6-4, the J call TRBJ2-7; 9 nucleotides match TRBD1. CDR1 is MRHNA and CDR2 is SNTAGT in the germline V gene. The CDR3 sequence is 15 residues long. V lost 3 bases, J lost 4 bases, and 7 bases stayed unmatched. The CDR3 protein is CASSELPGQGYEQYF. The CDR3 DNA sequence: TGTGCCAGCAGTGAGTTACCGGGACAGGGTTACGAGCAGTACTTC.

This clonotype was detected many times. The chain couples TRBV5-1 to TRBJ2-7; 8 bases map to TRBD1. V shed 4 bases and J 2 bases; nucleotides not matched to a gene: 2. Germline CDR1 and CDR2: SGHRS and YFSETQ. The CDR3 has 13 amino acids. CDR3 region: CASSGQGAYEQYF. The CDR3 nucleotides read TGCGCCAGCAGCGGACAGGGCGCCTACGAGCAGTACTTC. Based on the CDR3 plus reference TRBV5-1 and TRBJ2-7, the full variable domain is KAGVTQTPRYLIKTRGQQVTLSCSPISGHRSVSWYQQTPGQGLQFLFEYFSETQRNKGNFPGRFSGRQFSNSRSEMNVSTLELGDSALYLCASSGQGAYEQYFGPGTRLTVT.

This clonotype was picked up many times. The chain couples TRBV10-3 to TRBJ1-1, with 10 bases identical to TRBD1. In germline, CDR1 is ENHRY, CDR2 SYGVKD. Trimming cost V 6 bases and J 3 bases; bases outside gene matches: 1. This CDR3 comprises 13 residues. This CDR3 reads CAIRGTGDTEAFF. CDR3 DNA: TGTGCCATCAGGGGGACAGGGGACACTGAAGCTTTCTTT.

This clonotype occurred a few times. The CDR3 reads CASSPVVETSGRIRETQYF. CDR3 nucleotides: TGTGCCAGCAGCCCGGTAGTAGAGACTAGCGGCCGGATACGGGAGACCCAGTACTTC. This chain connects TRBV13 to TRBJ2-5; 9 nucleotides line up with TRBD2. Germline V gene sequence: CDR1 PRHDT, CDR2 FYEKMQ (reference sequence). This CDR3 is built from 19 residues. The V gene end was trimmed by 5 bases and the J gene end by 5 bases; junction bases not matched to a gene: 21.